A selection of T cell receptor beta chains follows, all from one sample in a study of read filtering for tumor transcriptome and immune sequencing. TCRdb fed the reads into MiXCR, producing one record per CDR3 protein. Among around 130,000 distinct CDR3 sequences listed, approximately 13% were seen once. Sequencing used a population of CD138-negative cells sorted from bone marrow. The receptors were gathered from a donor at least 40 years old with multiple myeloma. Both conserved end residues are part of each CDR3. The D gene is left open where the match is weak. Clone size, where shown, is once, few, many, or a class for clones that have expanded.

D gene	J gene	clone size	V gene	CDR3 DNA	CDR3 protein
-	TRBJ2-5	-	TRBV7-2	TGTGCCAGCAGCTTAGAAGGTGGATACCAAGAGACCGAGTACTTC	CASSLEGGYQETEYF
TRBD2	TRBJ2-1	-	TRBV5-1	TGCGCCAGCAGCTTCGGAACTAGCGGGAGATATCTCAATGAGCAGTTCTTC	CASSFGTSGRYLNEQFF
-	TRBJ2-3	many	TRBV20-1	TGCGGACTGGAGGGCGACCTAGATACGCAGTATTTT	CGLEGDLDTQYF
-	TRBJ2-2	many	TRBV7-3	TGTGCCAGCAGCCCGCAAGCAGGTTTGCGGGGGGAGCTGTTTTTT	CASSPQAGLRGELFF
TRBD1	TRBJ1-5	many	TRBV18	TGTGCCAGCTCACCGGGACAGCAGAATCAGCCCCAGCATTTT	CASSPGQQNQPQHF
TRBD1	TRBJ2-1	many	TRBV12-3/TRBV12-4	TGTGCCACCACCGATAACAGGGGGCGATACAATGAGCAGTTCTTC	CATTDNRGRYNEQFF
-	TRBJ2-7	few	TRBV29-1	TGCAGCGTTGAAGGGCGGGGAGACGAGCAGTACTTC	CSVEGRGDEQYF
-	TRBJ2-3	many	TRBV2	TGTGCCAGCAGTGAAATGTCTATCACAGATACGCAGTATTTT	CASSEMSITDTQYF
TRBD2	TRBJ2-1	many	TRBV24-1	TGTGCCACCAGTGATTTCCCTAGCGGGGCCGACAATGAGCAGTTCTTC	CATSDFPSGADNEQFF
TRBD1	TRBJ1-4	many	TRBV7-7	TGTGCCAGCAGCTTAGGATGGGCATACAGGGACAGGGGGGAAAAACTGTTTTTT	CASSLGWAYRDRGEKLFF
-	TRBJ2-5	many	TRBV11-2	TGTGCCAGCAGTTTTAGGGGGCTAGCGGGAGAGACCCAGTACTTC	CASSFRGLAGETQYF
-	TRBJ2-1	many	TRBV24-1	TGTGCCACCGCCGGAGAGAGGGGGAATTACAATGAGCAGTTCTTC	CATAGERGNYNEQFF
-	TRBJ1-5	many	TRBV7-2	TGTGCCAGCAGCCCAGACGGGCTCTATAGCAATCAGCCCCAGCATTTT	CASSPDGLYSNQPQHF
TRBD2	TRBJ2-5	-	TRBV3-1	TGTGCCAGCAGCCTAAAAATCAGCGGGATAAGGGGAGAGACCCAGTACTTC	CASSLKISGIRGETQYF
-	TRBJ2-7	many	TRBV5-6	TGTGCCAGCAGCCGGCGGGATGGAAGGAGCTCCTACGAGCAGTACTTC	CASSRRDGRSSYEQYF
-	TRBJ1-1	many	TRBV20-1	TGCAGTGCTAGCCTAGGCAGAGAAGCTTTCTTT	CSASLGREAFF
-	TRBJ2-1	few	TRBV7-7	TGTGCCAGCAGCTCGGGATTCGGCGATGAGCAGTTCTTC	CASSSGFGDEQFF
-	TRBJ2-3	-	TRBV2	TGTGCCAGCAAGGCCAGTGCTAGCACAGATACGCAGTATTTT	CASKASASTDTQYF
-	TRBJ2-5	few	TRBV4-1	TGCGCCAGCAGCCTTTGGAGGACCGGAGAGACCCAGTACTTC	CASSLWRTGETQYF
-	TRBJ2-5	few	TRBV7-2	TGTGCCAGCAGCCCCCTACGGGGCAGGACCTTGACCGAGAAAGAGACCCAGTACTTC	CASSPLRGRTLTEKETQYF
-	TRBJ2-2	many	TRBV12-3/TRBV12-4	TGTGCCAGCAGCCTTCCAGGAAGTCCAGCCGGGGAGCTGTTTTTT	CASSLPGSPAGELFF
-	TRBJ1-1	many	TRBV7-3	TGTGCCAGCAGCCAGGGGATCGGGTCTGAAGCTTTCTTT	CASSQGIGSEAFF
TRBD2	TRBJ2-5	many	TRBV7-9	TGTGCCAGCAGCTTCGTGGCGGGAGTCGATCGCGAGACCCAGTACTTC	CASSFVAGVDRETQYF
-	TRBJ1-1	many	TRBV10-3	TGTGCCATCAGTGAGCCGGGACAACCGATGAACACTGAAGCTTTCTTT	CAISEPGQPMNTEAFF
-	TRBJ2-1	many	TRBV2	TGTGCCAGCAGTTACCAGGGGTCCGATGAGCAGTTCTTC	CASSYQGSDEQFF
-	TRBJ1-5	-	TRBV7-2	TGTGCCAGCAGCACCCGACAGGGCAATCAGCCCCAGCATTTT	CASSTRQGNQPQHF
TRBD2	TRBJ2-5	-	TRBV24-1	TGTGCCACCCGAAGTAGCGGGAATGCTTGGGAGACCCAGTACTTC	CATRSSGNAWETQYF
-	TRBJ1-5	many	TRBV11-2	TGTGCCAGCGGGCGGGGGGGCGATCAGCCCCAGCATTTT	CASGRGGDQPQHF
TRBD1	TRBJ1-4	many	TRBV19	TGTGCCAGTAGTTTAGGGACAGGGAATGAAAAACTGTTTTTT	CASSLGTGNEKLFF
-	TRBJ2-7	many	TRBV29-1	TGCAGCGTGCAGGGGCCCTCTGACGAGCAGTACTTC	CSVQGPSDEQYF
TRBD1	TRBJ2-1	many	TRBV3-1	TGTGCCAGCAGCCACCAGGACAGGAGCTACAATGAGCAGTTCTTC	CASSHQDRSYNEQFF
-	TRBJ2-1	many	TRBV12-3/TRBV12-4	TGTGCCAGCAGTTCGGTCCTAGCCGGCGGCAATGAGCAGTTCTTC	CASSSVLAGGNEQFF
-	TRBJ1-5	many	TRBV29-1	TGCAGCGTTGGGGGCGGCTATAATCAGCCCCAGCATTTT	CSVGGGYNQPQHF
-	TRBJ2-2	-	TRBV6-5	TGTGCCAGCAGTTACGAAGACACCGGGGGGGAGCTGTTTTTT	CASSYEDTGGELFF
-	TRBJ2-1	many	TRBV9	TGTGCCAGCAGCGAGGGGGCGGGGTCCTACAATGAGCAGTTCTTC	CASSEGAGSYNEQFF
-	TRBJ2-1	many	TRBV7-8	TGTGCCAGCACGCCCAGACTTGCGGGCTCTGAGCAGTTCTTC	CASTPRLAGSEQFF
-	TRBJ2-7	many	TRBV6-2/TRBV6-3	TGTGCCAGCAGGCCCCGGGACGGTGGGGTATCATACGAGCAGTACTTC	CASRPRDGGVSYEQYF
TRBD2	TRBJ2-7	many	TRBV19	TGTGCCAGTAGTAGGTCCCTCGCGGGGGACTCCTACGAGCAGTACTTC	CASSRSLAGDSYEQYF
TRBD2	TRBJ2-1	many	TRBV7-2	TGTGCCAGCAGCTTAGTGGGACTAGCTAGCAATGAGCAGTTCTTC	CASSLVGLASNEQFF
-	TRBJ1-5	many	TRBV6-2/TRBV6-3	TGTGCCAGCAGTTACAGGTACCAGATACTCAATCAGCCCCAGCATTTT	CASSYRYQILNQPQHF
TRBD1	TRBJ2-1	many	TRBV7-2	TGTGCCAGCAGCTTAGCTCCCGGACAGGGCTATGAGCAGTTCTTC	CASSLAPGQGYEQFF
-	TRBJ2-1	many	TRBV12-3/TRBV12-4	TGTGCCAGCAGCCCCGATGCAGGTCCCTACAATGAGCAGTTCTTC	CASSPDAGPYNEQFF
-	TRBJ2-3	many	TRBV20-1	TGCAGTGCTAGAGGGGGCTGGGATACGCAGTATTTT	CSARGGWDTQYF